Listed below are T cell receptor beta chains from one sample, sequenced in a study of CD8+CD57+ T cells in acquired aplastic anemia. TCRdb reprocessed the reads via MiXCR and lists one record per CDR3 protein. The table shows about 180,000 distinct CDR3 sequences, with 40% to 50% occurring only once. Sequencing was performed on sorted CD4+, CD8+, or CD8+CD57+ T cells (not recorded which) from PBMCs. These receptors all come from a human donor with aplastic anemia. CDR3s include the opening cysteine and the closing phenylalanine or tryptophan. D genes are given only for firm matches. Clone size is not always given. Where it is, it says once, few, many or a class for expanded clones.

>many|TRBJ1-2|TRBV5-4|NA
TGTGCCAGCAGCTTGGAGGCAGGGGATGGCTACACCTTC
CASSLEAGDGYTF
>NA|TRBJ1-5|TRBV10-3|TRBD1
TGTGCCACCGGGACAGGAGACGAGGATCAGCCCCAGCATTTT
CATGTGDEDQPQHF
>NA|TRBJ1-6|TRBV2|NA
TGTGCCAGCAGCCTCTGGGGGGCGAGGTCACCCCTCCACTTT
CASSLWGARSPLHF
>many|TRBJ1-2|TRBV19|NA
TGTGCCAGTAGCGGATGGCAGGGATTAGGCTACACCTTC
CASSGWQGLGYTF
>many|TRBJ2-6|TRBV5-6|NA
TGTGCCAGCAGCTTGGGGCAGATCTCTGGGGCCAACGTCCTGACTTTC
CASSLGQISGANVLTF
>many|TRBJ2-5|TRBV11-2|TRBD1
TGTGCCAGCAGTCCTCGGCACAGGGGCCAAGAGACCCAGTACTTC
CASSPRHRGQETQYF
>few|TRBJ2-7|TRBV9|TRBD2
TGTGCCAGCAGCGTAGTGGGTAGCGGGGCCTACGAGCAGTACTTC
CASSVVGSGAYEQYF
>many|TRBJ2-6|TRBV25-1|NA
TGTGCCAGCAGGAACTCTGGGGCCAACGTCCTGACTTTC
CASRNSGANVLTF
>many|TRBJ2-1|TRBV11-3|TRBD2
TGTGCCAGCAGCCCCGGTCACGGGGGGGCCAATGAGCAGTTCTTC
CASSPGHGGANEQFF
>many|TRBJ1-5|TRBV12-3/TRBV12-4|TRBD1
TGTGCCAGCAGCCAGCCGGGACAGGGTCCCAATCAGCCCCAGCATTTT
CASSQPGQGPNQPQHF
>NA|TRBJ2-7|TRBV29-1|NA
TGCAGCGTTGTATTCTGGGACTCCTACGAGCAGTACTTC
CSVVFWDSYEQYF
>NA|TRBJ1-5|TRBV6-2/TRBV6-3|NA
TGTGCCAGCAGTTACTTAGCTCGAACTGGGGCCCGCAATCAGCCCCAGCATTTT
CASSYLARTGARNQPQHF
>many|TRBJ1-2|TRBV9|TRBD1
TGTGCCAGCAGCGTAGGGCCGGGACAGGGGGAGTCTGGCTACACCTTC
CASSVGPGQGESGYTF
>once|TRBJ2-5|TRBV29-1|TRBD1
TGCAGCGTGTCCGGGACAGGGGGACCAACCTCTCAAGAGACCCAGTACTTC
CSVSGTGGPTSQETQYF
>few|TRBJ2-4|TRBV6-2/TRBV6-3|NA
TGTGCCAGCAGTAGGGGGGGCATAGCCAAAAACATTCAGTACTTC
CASSRGGIAKNIQYF
>NA|TRBJ2-7|TRBV7-9|NA
TGTGCCAGCAGCTCCCCGGGACAAGTCTACGAGCAGTACTTC
CASSSPGQVYEQYF
>many|TRBJ2-3|TRBV6-1|NA
TGTGCCAGCAGTGGGGTCCCGGGAGTAGATACGCAGTATTTT
CASSGVPGVDTQYF
>NA|TRBJ1-6|TRBV10-3|NA
TGTGCCATCAGTGAAAGATCCGGCGACTCCTATAATTCACCCCTCCACTTT
CAISERSGDSYNSPLHF
>few|TRBJ2-2|TRBV24-1|NA
TGTGCCACCGGAATATGGGCCGGGGAGCTGTTTTTT
CATGIWAGELFF
>NA|TRBJ2-7|TRBV5-1|TRBD2
TGCGCCAGCAGCTTGGGGTTAGCGGGGGGCCTCTCCTACGAGCAGTACTTC
CASSLGLAGGLSYEQYF
>NA|TRBJ2-7|TRBV25-1|TRBD1
TGTGCCAGCAGTGGAGGGACAGGGGCCTACGAGCAGTACTTC
CASSGGTGAYEQYF
>many|TRBJ1-3|TRBV6-1|NA
TGTGCCAGCAGTGAACGGCAGGGGTCCGGAAACACCATATATTTT
CASSERQGSGNTIYF
>few|TRBJ2-1|TRBV3-1|TRBD2
TGTGCCAGCAGCCAATACGCTAGCGGGGGGTGGCAGTTCTTC
CASSQYASGGWQFF
>many|TRBJ2-5|TRBV19|TRBD2
TGTGCCAGTAGTATAGGTCTGACTAGCGGGGGGGCCGGGGAGACCCAGTACTTC
CASSIGLTSGGAGETQYF
>many|TRBJ2-3|TRBV4-1|NA
TGCGCCAGCAGCCAAGACCCCCCGGGACACATCACAGATACGCAGTATTTT
CASSQDPPGHITDTQYF
>NA|TRBJ1-6|TRBV20-1|NA
TGCAGTGCTGTGGCAGGGGTAGGTTCACCCCCCCACTTT
CSAVAGVGSPPHF
>NA|TRBJ1-1|TRBV7-2|NA
TGTGCCAGCAGCTACTCAGGGTTCACTGAAGCTTTCTTT
CASSYSGFTEAFF
>NA|TRBJ2-7|TRBV4-2|TRBD2
TGTGCCAGCAGCCAAGATGAGACTAGCGGAAACGAGCAGTACTTC
CASSQDETSGNEQYF
>many|TRBJ2-5|TRBV2|TRBD1
TGTGCCAGCTCTTGGGACAGGGGATGCGAGACCCAGTACTTC
CASSWDRGCETQYF
>NA|TRBJ2-5|TRBV2|NA
TGTGCCAGCAGTGAAGCGCTAGGGTGGCAAGAGACCCAGTACTTC
CASSEALGWQETQYF
>many|TRBJ2-7|TRBV10-3|TRBD1
TGTGCCATCAAAGGGACAGGGGGCAACGAGCAGTACTTC
CAIKGTGGNEQYF
>many|TRBJ2-3|TRBV9|TRBD2
TGTGCCAGCAGCGTAGATCCCTCGGGGGGGGCCCTAGATACGCAGTATTTT
CASSVDPSGGALDTQYF
>NA|TRBJ2-7|TRBV7-2|TRBD2
TGTGCCAGCAGCTCTGGACTAGCGGGGGACGAGCAGTACTTC
CASSSGLAGDEQYF
>NA|TRBJ2-7|TRBV13|TRBD2
TGTGCCAGCAGCTTGACTAGCTCGGAGCAGTACTTC
CASSLTSSEQYF
>few|TRBJ1-3|TRBV5-4|NA
TGTGCCAGCAGCTTGTGGGAGGGGAGCTCTGGAAACACCATATATTTT
CASSLWEGSSGNTIYF
>many|TRBJ2-7|TRBV20-1|NA
TGCAGTGCTAGAGGGGCACCTGGGCGCTACGAGCAGTACTTC
CSARGAPGRYEQYF
>NA|TRBJ2-5|TRBV11-2|TRBD1
TGTGCCAGCAGCCCGGGACAGGGGGCCCCGTACCAAGAGACCCAGTACTTC
CASSPGQGAPYQETQYF
>many|TRBJ2-7|TRBV19|NA
TGTGCCAGTAGTATTACTTTCGGACCGTGGGACGAGCAGTACTTC
CASSITFGPWDEQYF
>many|TRBJ2-1|TRBV14|NA
TGTGCCAGCAGCCAAGGTGCGGGGTGGGGTAATGAGCAGTTCTTC
CASSQGAGWGNEQFF
>many|TRBJ1-5|TRBV6-1|NA
TGTGCCAGCAGTGAGAGGGGGGATCAGCCCCAGCATTTT
CASSERGDQPQHF
>NA|TRBJ1-4|TRBV6-1|NA
TGTGCCAGCAGTATGGGGATTGGAAATAATGAAAAACTGTTTTTT
CASSMGIGNNEKLFF